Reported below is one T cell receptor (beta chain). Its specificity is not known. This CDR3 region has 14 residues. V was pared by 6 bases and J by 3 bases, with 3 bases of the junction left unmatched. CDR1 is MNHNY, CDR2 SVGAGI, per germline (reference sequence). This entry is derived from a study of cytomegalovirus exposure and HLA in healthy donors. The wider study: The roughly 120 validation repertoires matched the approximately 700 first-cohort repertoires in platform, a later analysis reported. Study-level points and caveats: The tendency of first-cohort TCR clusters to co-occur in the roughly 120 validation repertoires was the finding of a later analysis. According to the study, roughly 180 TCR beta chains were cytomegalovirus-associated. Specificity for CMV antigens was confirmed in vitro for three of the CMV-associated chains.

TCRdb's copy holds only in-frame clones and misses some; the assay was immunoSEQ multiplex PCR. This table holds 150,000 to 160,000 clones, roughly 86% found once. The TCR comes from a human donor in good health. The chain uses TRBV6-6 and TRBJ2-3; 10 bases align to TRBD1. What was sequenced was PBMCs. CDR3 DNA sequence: TGTGCCAGCAGGGGGACAGGGGCGACAGATACGCAGTATTTT. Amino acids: CASRGTGATDTQYF.